These 7 T cell receptor beta chains came from one sample sequenced in a study of T cell changes during pregnancy in multiple sclerosis (dated by TCRdb to the late 2010s). Libraries were built with the immunoSEQ multiplex PCR assay. Not all clones reach the TCRdb copy of this immuneACCESS table, which keeps in-frame sequences only. Checked studies attribute under half of the gap to unresolved V genes and leave the rest unexplained. The sample table holds about 33,000 clones, of which about 90% were seen once. 2.8% of the sample is held by the ten biggest clonotypes. The sample in question was CD4+ T cells from peripheral blood mononuclear cells, obtained in the third trimester of pregnancy. The source of these receptors is a female donor in good health, enrolled as a control in a pregnancy study.

This clone was recorded once. V and J are TRBV28 and TRBJ1-1; D remains unclear. Germline CDR1 reads MDHEN; CDR2 reads SYDVKM. V dropped 3 bases and J dropped 5 bases, with 13 bases sitting between them. The CDR3 covers 14 residues. The CDR3 loop reads CASSLENRGTEAFF. CDR3 in DNA: TGTGCCAGCAGTTTGGAAAACCGGGGAACTGAAGCTTTCTTT.

The gene calls are TRBV5-1 and TRBJ2-1; TRBD1 is a possible D gene (5 bases). The CDR3 consists of 13 residues. The V and J ends lost 6 bases and 7 bases respectively, with 14 bases between them. The germline V gene has CDR1 SGHRS and CDR2 YFSETQ. CDR3 sequence: CASNLPGINEQFF. The CDR3 DNA reads TGCGCCAGCAATTTGCCAGGGATTAATGAGCAGTTCTTC.

This chain links TRBV6-1 with TRBJ2-5; D perhaps matches TRBD1 (6 bases). Germline lookup yields CDR1 MNHNS and CDR2 SASEGT. V lost 7 bases to trimming and J lost 4 bases, with 16 bases between them. The CDR3 covers 14 residues. The DNA of the CDR3 is TGTGCCAGCAACATCGACAGGCGCCTAGAGACCCAGTACTTC. This gives the protein CASNIDRRLETQYF.

The V call is TRBV5-4, the J call TRBJ2-1; 12 bases map to TRBD2. V lost 0 bases and J lost 8; bases outside the gene matches: 6. The CDR3 sequence is 16 residues long. Germline V gene lookup returns CDR1 SGHNT and CDR2 YYREEE (reference sequence). The DNA of the CDR3 is TGTGCCAGCAGCTTGGAGCTAGCGGGAGGGCCACATGAGCAGTTCTTC. Amino acid sequence: CASSLELAGGPHEQFF.

The chain has TRBV5-4 and TRBJ1-2, with a possible D match to TRBD1 (6 bases). V was pared by 4 bases and J by 6 bases, with 22 bases between. CDR3 size: 16 residues. Germline values: CDR1 SGHNT, CDR2 YYREEE (reference sequence). The CDR3 bases are TGTGCCAGCAGCCGACCTATCCGGGGCGCAGGGGATGGCTACACCTTC. Translated, it gives CASSRPIRGAGDGYTF.

This clone turned up a few times. CDR3: CASSAHGQMNTEAFF. The DNA of the CDR3 is TGTGCCAGCAGCGCCCATGGACAGATGAACACTGAAGCTTTCTTT. V and J are TRBV9 and TRBJ1-1, with D possibly matching TRBD1 (6 bases). The CDR3 is 15 residues long. CDR1 is SGDLS, CDR2 YYNGEE, per germline. Trimming removed 3 bases at V and 0 bases at J, with 12 bases between.

This clone occurred a few times. The sample contains more than one DNA sequence encoding this CDR3. The chain joins TRBV27 to TRBJ1-6; 9 bases fit TRBD1. Trimming cost V 6 bases and J 0 bases; bases outside gene matches: 6. This CDR3 has 17 amino acids. The germline V gene has CDR1 MNHEY and CDR2 SMNVEV (reference sequence). The CDR3: CASSAGTGSSYNSPLHF. The CDR3 DNA is TGTGCCAGCAGCGCCGGGACAGGGAGCTCCTATAATTCACCCCTCCACTTT.